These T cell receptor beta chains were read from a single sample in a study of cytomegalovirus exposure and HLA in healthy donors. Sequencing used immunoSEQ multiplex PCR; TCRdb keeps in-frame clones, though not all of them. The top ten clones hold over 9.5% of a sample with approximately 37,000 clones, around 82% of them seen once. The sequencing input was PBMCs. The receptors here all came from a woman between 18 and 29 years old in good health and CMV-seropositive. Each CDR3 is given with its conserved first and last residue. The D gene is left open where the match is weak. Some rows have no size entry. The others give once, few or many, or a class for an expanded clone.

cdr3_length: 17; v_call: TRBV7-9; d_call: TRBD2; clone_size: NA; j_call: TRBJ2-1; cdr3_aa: CASSKTSGGLSYNEQFF; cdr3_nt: TGTGCCAGCAGCAAAACTAGCGGCGGCCTATCCTACAATGAGCAGTTCTTC
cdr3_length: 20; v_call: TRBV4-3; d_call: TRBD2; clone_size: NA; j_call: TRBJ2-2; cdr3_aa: CASSQDLIGGAFSGTGELFF; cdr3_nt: TGCGCCAGCAGCCAAGATCTCATCGGGGGGGCATTTAGCGGCACCGGGGAGCTGTTTTTT
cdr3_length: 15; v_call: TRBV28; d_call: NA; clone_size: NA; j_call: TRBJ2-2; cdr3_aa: CATSGLLPNTGELFF; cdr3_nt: TGTGCCACCTCCGGACTTCTCCCCAACACCGGGGAGCTGTTTTTT
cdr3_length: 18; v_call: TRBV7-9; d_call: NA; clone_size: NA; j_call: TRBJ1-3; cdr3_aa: CASSGHTSGDAPGNTIYF; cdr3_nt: TGTGCCAGCAGCGGCCATACGTCGGGGGACGCCCCAGGAAACACCATATATTTT
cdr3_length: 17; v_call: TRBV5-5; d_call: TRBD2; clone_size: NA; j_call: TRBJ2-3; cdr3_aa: CASSLLLAGAGVDTQYF; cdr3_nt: TGTGCCAGCAGCCTCCTACTAGCGGGAGCCGGTGTAGATACGCAGTATTTT
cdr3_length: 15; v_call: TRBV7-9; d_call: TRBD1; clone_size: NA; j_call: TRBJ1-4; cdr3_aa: CASSSRQGAREKLFF; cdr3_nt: TGTGCCAGCAGCTCGCGACAGGGGGCGCGAGAAAAACTGTTTTTT
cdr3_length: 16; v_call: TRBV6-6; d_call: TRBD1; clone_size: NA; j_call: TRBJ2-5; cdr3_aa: CASSYPGTGTKETQYF; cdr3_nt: TGTGCCAGCAGTTACCCAGGGACAGGGACAAAAGAGACCCAGTACTTC
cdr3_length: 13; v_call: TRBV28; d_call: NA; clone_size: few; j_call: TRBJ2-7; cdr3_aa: CASSLLGVGEQYF; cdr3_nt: TGTGCCAGCAGTTTACTGGGAGTCGGGGAGCAGTACTTC
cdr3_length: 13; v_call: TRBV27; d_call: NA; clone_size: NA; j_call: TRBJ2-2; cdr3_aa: CASRFTGSGELFF; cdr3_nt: TGTGCCAGCAGGTTCACAGGGTCCGGGGAGCTGTTTTTT
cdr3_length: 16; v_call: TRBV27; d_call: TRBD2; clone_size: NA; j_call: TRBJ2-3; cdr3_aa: CASSLFAGVSTDTQYF; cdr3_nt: TGTGCCAGCAGTTTATTCGCGGGAGTAAGCACAGATACGCAGTATTTT
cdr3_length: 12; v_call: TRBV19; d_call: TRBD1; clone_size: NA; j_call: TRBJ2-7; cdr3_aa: CASRGLSGEQYF; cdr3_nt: TGTGCCAGCAGGGGGCTTTCGGGCGAGCAGTACTTC
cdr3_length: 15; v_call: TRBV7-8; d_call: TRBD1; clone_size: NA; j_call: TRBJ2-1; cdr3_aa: CASSWLRDRVSEQFF; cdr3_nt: TGTGCCAGCAGCTGGCTCCGGGACAGGGTTAGTGAGCAGTTCTTC
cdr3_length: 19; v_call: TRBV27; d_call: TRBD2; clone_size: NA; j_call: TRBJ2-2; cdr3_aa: CASSYGLAGGSRGTGELFF; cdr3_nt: TGTGCCAGCAGTTATGGACTAGCGGGAGGGTCTAGGGGCACCGGGGAGCTGTTTTTT
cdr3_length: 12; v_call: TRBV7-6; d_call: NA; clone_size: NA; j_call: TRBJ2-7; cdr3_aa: CASSLPDSSPYF; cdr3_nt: TGTGCCAGCAGCTTACCGGACTCGTCACCGTACTTC
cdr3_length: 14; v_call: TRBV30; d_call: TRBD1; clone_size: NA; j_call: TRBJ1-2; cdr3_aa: CAWRGIQGNYGYTF; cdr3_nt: TGTGCCTGGAGGGGAATACAGGGGAACTATGGCTACACCTTC
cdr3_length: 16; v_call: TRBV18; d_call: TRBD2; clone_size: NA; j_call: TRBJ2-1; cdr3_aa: CASSPRDPREGDEQFF; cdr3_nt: TGTGCCAGCTCACCACGGGATCCGCGGGAGGGCGATGAGCAGTTCTTC
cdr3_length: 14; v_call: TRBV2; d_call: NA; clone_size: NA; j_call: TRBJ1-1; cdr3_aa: CASRYTGRGTEAFF; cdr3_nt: TGTGCCAGCAGGTACACAGGGCGAGGCACTGAAGCTTTCTTT
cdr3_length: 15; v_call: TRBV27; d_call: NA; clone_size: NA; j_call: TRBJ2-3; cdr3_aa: CASSPRQGNTDTQYF; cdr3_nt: TGTGCCAGCAGTCCCCGCCAGGGGAACACAGATACGCAGTATTTT
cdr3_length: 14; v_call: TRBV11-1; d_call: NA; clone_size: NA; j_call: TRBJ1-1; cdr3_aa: CASSTPRWDTEAFF; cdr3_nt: TGTGCCAGCAGCACTCCTAGGTGGGACACTGAAGCTTTCTTT
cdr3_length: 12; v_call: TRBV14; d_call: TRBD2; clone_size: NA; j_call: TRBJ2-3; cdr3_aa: CASSFSGGTQYF; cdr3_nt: TGTGCCAGCAGCTTCAGCGGGGGGACGCAGTATTTT
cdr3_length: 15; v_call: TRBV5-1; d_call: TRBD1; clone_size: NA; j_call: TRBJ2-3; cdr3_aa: CASSRGDRDPSTQYF; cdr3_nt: TGCGCCAGCAGCAGGGGGGACAGGGACCCATCTACGCAGTATTTT
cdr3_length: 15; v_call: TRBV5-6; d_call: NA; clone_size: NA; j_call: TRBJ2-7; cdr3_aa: CASSPTGRVLYEQYF; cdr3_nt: TGTGCCAGCAGCCCTACAGGCAGGGTCCTCTACGAGCAGTACTTC
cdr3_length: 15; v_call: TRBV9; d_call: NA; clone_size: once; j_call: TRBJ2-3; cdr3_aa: CASSGRGTPTDTQYF; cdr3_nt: TGTGCCAGCAGCGGTCGGGGGACTCCCACAGATACGCAGTATTTT
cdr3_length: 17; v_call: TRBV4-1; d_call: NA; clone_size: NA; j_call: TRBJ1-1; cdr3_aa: CASSQAVRGRDNTEAFF; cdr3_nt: TGCGCCAGCAGCCAAGCGGTCAGGGGAAGAGATAACACTGAAGCTTTCTTT
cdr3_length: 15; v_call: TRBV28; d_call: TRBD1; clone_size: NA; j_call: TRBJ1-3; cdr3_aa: CASSLGGTGGNTIYF; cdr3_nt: TGTGCCAGCAGTTTAGGCGGGACAGGGGGAAACACCATATATTTT
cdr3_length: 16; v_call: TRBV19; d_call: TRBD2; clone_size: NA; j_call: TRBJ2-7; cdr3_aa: CASSIVRTSGPYEQYF; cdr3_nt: TGTGCCAGTAGTATAGTAAGGACTAGCGGGCCCTACGAGCAGTACTTC
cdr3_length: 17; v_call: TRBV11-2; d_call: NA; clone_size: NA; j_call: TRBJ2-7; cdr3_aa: CASSLVFPKSLFYEQYF; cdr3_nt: TGTGCCAGCAGCTTAGTGTTTCCTAAGTCATTGTTCTACGAGCAGTACTTC
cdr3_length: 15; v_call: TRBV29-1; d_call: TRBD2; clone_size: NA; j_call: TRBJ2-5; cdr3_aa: CSVDPSGRVSGTQYF; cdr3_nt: TGCAGCGTTGACCCGAGCGGGAGGGTCTCGGGGACCCAGTACTTC
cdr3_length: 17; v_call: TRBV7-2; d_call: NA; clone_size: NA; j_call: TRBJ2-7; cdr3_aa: CASSFLSAQGFPYEQYF; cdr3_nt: TGTGCCAGCAGCTTTCTTTCCGCCCAGGGTTTCCCCTACGAGCAGTACTTC
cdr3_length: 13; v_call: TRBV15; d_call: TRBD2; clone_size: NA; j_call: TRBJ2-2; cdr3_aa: CATGTRNTGELFF; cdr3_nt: TGTGCCACCGGGACTAGGAACACCGGGGAGCTGTTTTTT
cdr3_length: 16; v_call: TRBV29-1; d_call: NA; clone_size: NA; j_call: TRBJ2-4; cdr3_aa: CSVETRTGVAKNIQYF; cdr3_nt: TGCAGCGTTGAGACCAGAACAGGAGTAGCCAAAAACATTCAGTACTTC
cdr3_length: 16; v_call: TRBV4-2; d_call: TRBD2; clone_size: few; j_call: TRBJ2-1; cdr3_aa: CASSQRGGAFYNEQFF; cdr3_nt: TGTGCCAGCAGCCAACGGGGGGGGGCCTTCTACAATGAGCAGTTCTTC
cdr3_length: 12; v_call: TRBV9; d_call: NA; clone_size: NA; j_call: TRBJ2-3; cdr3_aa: CASSVATDTQYF; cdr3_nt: TGTGCCAGCAGCGTAGCTACAGATACGCAGTATTTT
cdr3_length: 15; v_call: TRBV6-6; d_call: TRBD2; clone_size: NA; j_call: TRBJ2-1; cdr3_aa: CASSYSTSRHNEQFF; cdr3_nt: TGTGCCAGCAGTTACTCGACTAGCCGCCACAATGAGCAGTTCTTC
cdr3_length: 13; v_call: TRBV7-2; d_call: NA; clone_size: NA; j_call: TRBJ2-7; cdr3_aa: CASSPILGWEQYF; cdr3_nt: TGTGCCAGCAGCCCTATCCTCGGTTGGGAGCAGTACTTC
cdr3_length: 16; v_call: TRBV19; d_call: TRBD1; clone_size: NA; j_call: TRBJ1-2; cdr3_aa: CASSPGQGVFNYGYPF; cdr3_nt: TGTGCCAGCTCTCCGGGACAGGGGGTATTTAACTATGGCTACCCCTTC
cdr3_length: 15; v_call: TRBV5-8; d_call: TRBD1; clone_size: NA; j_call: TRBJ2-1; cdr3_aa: CASTSRDRVKNEQFF; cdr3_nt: TGTGCCAGCACGAGCCGGGACAGGGTGAAAAATGAGCAGTTCTTC
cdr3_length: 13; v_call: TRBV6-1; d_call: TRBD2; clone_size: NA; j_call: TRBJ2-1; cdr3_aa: CASTVAGTNEQFF; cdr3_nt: TGTGCCAGCACGGTAGCGGGAACCAATGAGCAGTTCTTC
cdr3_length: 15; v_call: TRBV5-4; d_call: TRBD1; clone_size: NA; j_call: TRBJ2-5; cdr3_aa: CASSLGRDRGQEQYF; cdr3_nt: TGTGCCAGCAGCCTGGGGCGGGACAGGGGGCAGGAGCAGTACTTC
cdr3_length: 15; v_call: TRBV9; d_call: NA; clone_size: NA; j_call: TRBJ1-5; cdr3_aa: CASSVGEGGNQPQHF; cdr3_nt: TGTGCCAGCAGCGTAGGGGAGGGGGGGAATCAGCCCCAGCATTTT
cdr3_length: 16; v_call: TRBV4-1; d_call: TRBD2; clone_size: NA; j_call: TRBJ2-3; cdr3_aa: CASSQGSGGISDTQYF; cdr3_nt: TGCGCCAGCAGCCAAGGTAGCGGGGGGATTTCGGATACGCAGTATTTT
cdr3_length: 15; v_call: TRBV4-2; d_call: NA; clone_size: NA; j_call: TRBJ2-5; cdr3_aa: CASSRSSGAGETQYF; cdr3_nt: TGTGCCAGCAGCCGGTCTTCAGGGGCCGGAGAGACCCAGTACTTC
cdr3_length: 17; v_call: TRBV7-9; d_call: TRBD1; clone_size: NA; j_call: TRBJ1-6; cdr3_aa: CSSSSHEGQGAGSPLHF; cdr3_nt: TGTTCCAGCAGCTCCCATGAAGGACAGGGGGCAGGTTCACCCCTCCACTTT
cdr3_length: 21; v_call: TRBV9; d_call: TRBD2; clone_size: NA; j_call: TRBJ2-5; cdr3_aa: CASSGATGTSGRNGWGETQYF; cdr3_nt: TGTGCCAGCAGTGGGGCCACCGGGACTAGCGGGAGGAATGGCTGGGGGGAGACCCAGTACTTC
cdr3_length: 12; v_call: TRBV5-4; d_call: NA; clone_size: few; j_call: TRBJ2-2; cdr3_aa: CASLGDTGELFF; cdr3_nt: TGTGCCAGCCTTGGAGACACCGGGGAGCTGTTTTTT
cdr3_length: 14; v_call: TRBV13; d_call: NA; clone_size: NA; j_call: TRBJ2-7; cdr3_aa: CASSLSGGAYEQYF; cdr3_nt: TGTGCCAGCAGCCTCAGTGGAGGGGCCTACGAGCAGTACTTC
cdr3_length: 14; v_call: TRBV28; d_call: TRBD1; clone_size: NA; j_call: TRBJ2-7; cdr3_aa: CASSTPGQAYEQYF; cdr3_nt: TGTGCCAGCAGTACCCCGGGACAGGCCTACGAGCAGTACTTC
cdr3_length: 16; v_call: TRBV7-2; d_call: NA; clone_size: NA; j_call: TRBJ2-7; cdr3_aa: CASSLVVRGLTYEQYF; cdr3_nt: TGTGCCAGCAGCTTAGTCGTCAGGGGATTGACCTACGAGCAGTACTTC
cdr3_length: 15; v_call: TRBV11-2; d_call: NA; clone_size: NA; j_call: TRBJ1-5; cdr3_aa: CASSLGGGAGQPQHF; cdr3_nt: TGTGCCAGCAGCTTAGGGGGTGGGGCAGGTCAGCCCCAGCATTTT
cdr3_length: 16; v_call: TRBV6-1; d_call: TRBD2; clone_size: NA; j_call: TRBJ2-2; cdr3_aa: CASSEGTSGNTGELFF; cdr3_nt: TGTGCCAGCAGTGAAGGGACTAGCGGCAACACCGGGGAGCTGTTTTTT
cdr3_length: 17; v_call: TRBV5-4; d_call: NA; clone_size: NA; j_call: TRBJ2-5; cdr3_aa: CASSPTPVGTGTETQYF; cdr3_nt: TGTGCCAGCAGCCCGACCCCGGTCGGTACAGGGACAGAGACCCAGTACTTC
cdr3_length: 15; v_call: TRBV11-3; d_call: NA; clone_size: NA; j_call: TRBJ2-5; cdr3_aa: CASPRTRCTQETQYF; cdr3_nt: TGTGCCAGCCCTCGCACACGATGTACGCAAGAGACCCAGTACTTC
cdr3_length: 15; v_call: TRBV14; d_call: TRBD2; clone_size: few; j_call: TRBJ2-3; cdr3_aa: CASSQDLLAADTQYF; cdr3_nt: TGTGCCAGCAGCCAAGATCTACTAGCGGCAGATACGCAGTATTTT
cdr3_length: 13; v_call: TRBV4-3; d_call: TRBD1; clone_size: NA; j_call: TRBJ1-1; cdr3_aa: CASSQAGQGLVVF; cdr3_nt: TGCGCCAGCAGCCAAGCAGGACAGGGATTGGTGGTCTTT